The rows below give T cell receptor beta chains drawn from one sample of a study of CD8 T cells in Susac syndrome. TCRdb independently ran MiXCR on the immunoSEQ multiplex PCR reads; one entry per CDR3 protein. The table lists about 180,000 distinct CDR3 sequences, around 94% of them singletons. Sequenced sample: CD4+ T cells from PBMCs. The receptor set was obtained from a human donor with Susac syndrome. The CDR3 runs from the conserved cysteine through the conserved F or W. The order of the fields is J gene, V gene, CDR3 protein.

TRBJ2-7 | TRBV3-1 | CASSLSGTYEQYF
TRBJ1-6 | TRBV19 | CATLGTGNSPLHF
TRBJ2-1 | TRBV7-9 | CASSLGGGAGGKDEQFF
TRBJ2-4 | TRBV29-1 | CSVEEGFGNIQYF
TRBJ1-5 | TRBV29-1 | CSIGEGLGQPQHF
TRBJ1-1 | TRBV30 | CAWSVSLRTGGAFF
TRBJ2-3 | TRBV28 | CASSYRTDMQYF
TRBJ2-2 | TRBV5-1 | CASSIGASPAGELFF
TRBJ2-1 | TRBV11-2 | CASRMPGLAGSGSYNEQFF
TRBJ1-5 | TRBV7-8 | CASSLARGVGQPQHF
TRBJ1-1 | TRBV29-1 | CSVGKNTEAFF
TRBJ1-2 | TRBV29-1 | CSVERGSTGGYTF
TRBJ2-7 | TRBV9 | CASSSETGGSHEQYF
TRBJ1-4 | TRBV2 | CASTPVGVTNEKLFF
TRBJ1-5 | TRBV2 | CASTGERDQPQHF
TRBJ2-1 | TRBV2 | CASRAGGPYLEQFF
TRBJ2-1 | TRBV25-1 | CASSEVGDAEQFF
TRBJ2-1 | TRBV5-4 | CASSLSAGSYNEQFF
TRBJ2-7 | TRBV19 | CASSIDRGPFYEQYF
TRBJ1-6 | TRBV15 | CATSRWTGNSPLHF
TRBJ1-4 | TRBV20-1 | CSASRGFGDEKLFF
TRBJ2-5 | TRBV3-1 | CASSQGRNSQETQYF
TRBJ2-1 | TRBV7-2 | CASSLEGRKFF
TRBJ1-1 | TRBV4-3 | CASSHGRRGKNTEAFF
TRBJ1-2 | TRBV30 | CAWSVQEYDYTF
TRBJ1-1 | TRBV6-1 | CASSPTLTATEAFF
TRBJ1-2 | TRBV14 | CASSQVRGQNYGYTF
TRBJ1-1 | TRBV4-1 | CASSQWTGEANTEAFF
TRBJ1-5 | TRBV4-1 | CASSQDLLNSNQPQHF
TRBJ2-2 | TRBV5-1 | CASSSRTTLNTGELFF
TRBJ2-1 | TRBV12-3/TRBV12-4 | CASSLGTGSEFF
TRBJ2-1 | TRBV6-1 | CASSDRQASSYNEQFF
TRBJ2-1 | TRBV27 | CASSLRADIYEQFF
TRBJ2-3 | TRBV9 | CASSVGVAPDTQYF
TRBJ2-3 | TRBV9 | CASSGTQTDTQYF
TRBJ1-2 | TRBV3-1 | CASSRPGTGKDGYTF
TRBJ1-1 | TRBV2 | CASSEINTEAFF
TRBJ1-6 | TRBV30 | CAMDSYNSPLHF
TRBJ2-5 | TRBV7-2 | CASSLPSDPAQYF
TRBJ2-1 | TRBV11-2 | CASSLAPGQGYNEQFF
TRBJ2-7 | TRBV27 | CASRTGQGLDEQYF
TRBJ2-1 | TRBV3-1 | CASSPFPLVSYNEQFF
TRBJ2-7 | TRBV3-1 | CASSQESISYEQYF
TRBJ2-1 | TRBV6-5 | CASRRGGSPSKQFF
TRBJ2-5 | TRBV5-1 | CASRRLAGGQETQYF
TRBJ2-5 | TRBV5-6 | CASSLGGRGLQETQYF
TRBJ2-5 | TRBV27 | CASSFLQGRETQYF
TRBJ1-1 | TRBV20-1 | CSARVGAPNTEAFF
TRBJ1-6 | TRBV19 | CASKKDINSPLHF
TRBJ2-3 | TRBV7-8 | CASRQGRGTDTQYF
TRBJ1-2 | TRBV12-3/TRBV12-4 | CASSLAGHGYTF